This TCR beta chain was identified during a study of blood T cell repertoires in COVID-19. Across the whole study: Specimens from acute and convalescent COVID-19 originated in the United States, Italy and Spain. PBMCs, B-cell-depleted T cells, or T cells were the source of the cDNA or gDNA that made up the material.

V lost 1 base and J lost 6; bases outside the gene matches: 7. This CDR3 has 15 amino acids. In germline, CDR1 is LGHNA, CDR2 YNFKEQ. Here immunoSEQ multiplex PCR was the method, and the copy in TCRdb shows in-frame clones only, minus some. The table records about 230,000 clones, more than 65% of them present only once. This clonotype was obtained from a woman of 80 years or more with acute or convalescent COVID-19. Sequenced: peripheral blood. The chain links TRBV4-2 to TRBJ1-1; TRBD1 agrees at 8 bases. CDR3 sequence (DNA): TGTGCCAGCAGCCAAGGGGGGACAGGTATCTCTGAAGCTTTCTTT. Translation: CASSQGGTGISEAFF.